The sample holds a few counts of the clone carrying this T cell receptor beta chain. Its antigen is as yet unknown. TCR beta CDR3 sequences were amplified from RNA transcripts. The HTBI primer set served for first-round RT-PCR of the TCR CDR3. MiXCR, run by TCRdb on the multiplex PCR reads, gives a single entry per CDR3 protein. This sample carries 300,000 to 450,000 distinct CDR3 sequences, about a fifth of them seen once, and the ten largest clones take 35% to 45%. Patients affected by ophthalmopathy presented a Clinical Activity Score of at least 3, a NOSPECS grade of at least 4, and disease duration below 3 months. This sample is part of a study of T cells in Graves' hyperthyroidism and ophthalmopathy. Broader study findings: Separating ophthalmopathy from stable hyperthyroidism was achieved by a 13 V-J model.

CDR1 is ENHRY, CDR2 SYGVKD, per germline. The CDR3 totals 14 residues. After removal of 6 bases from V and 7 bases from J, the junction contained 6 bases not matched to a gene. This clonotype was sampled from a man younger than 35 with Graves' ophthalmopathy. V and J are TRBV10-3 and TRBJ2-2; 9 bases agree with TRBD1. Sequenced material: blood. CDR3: CAIRTGTGFGELFF. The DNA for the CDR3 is TGTGCCATCAGAACCGGGACAGGGTTCGGGGAGCTGTTTTTT.